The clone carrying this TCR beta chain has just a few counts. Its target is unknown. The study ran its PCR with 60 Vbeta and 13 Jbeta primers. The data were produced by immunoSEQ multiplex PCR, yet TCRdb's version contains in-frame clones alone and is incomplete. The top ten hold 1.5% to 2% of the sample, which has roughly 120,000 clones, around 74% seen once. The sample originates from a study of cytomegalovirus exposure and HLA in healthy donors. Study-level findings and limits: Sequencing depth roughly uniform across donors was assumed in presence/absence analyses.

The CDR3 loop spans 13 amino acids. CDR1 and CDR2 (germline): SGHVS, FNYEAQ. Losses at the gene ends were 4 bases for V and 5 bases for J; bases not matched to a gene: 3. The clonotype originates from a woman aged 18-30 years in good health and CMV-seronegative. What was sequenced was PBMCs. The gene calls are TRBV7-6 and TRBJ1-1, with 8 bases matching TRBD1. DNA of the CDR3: TGTGCCAGCAGCTCGGACAGGGATACTGAAGCTTTCTTT. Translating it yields CASSSDRDTEAFF.